This TCR beta chain appears in the sequencing data of a study of blood T cells in healthy people across ages. General study results and limits: The study found more naive CD4+ cells and higher diversity in long-lived than aged donors.

Primers used in a second PCR of roughly 6 to 12 cycles were a sample-barcoded 5' primer and a J-beta primer mix. TCRdb passed the 5' RACE reads through MiXCR, listing each CDR3 protein once. The sample shows 700,000 to 850,000 distinct CDR3 sequences, around 36% of them seen only once. In this sample, this clonotype turned up a few times. Its antigen is unidentified. The V end lost 6 bases, the J end lost 4 bases, and 14 bases lay between the germline ends. The germline CDR1 and CDR2 sequences are DFQATT and SNEGSKA (reference sequence). This CDR3 has 13 amino acids. This sequence originates from a man aged 18 to 30 in good health. The chain uses TRBV20-1 and TRBJ2-3; D uncertain. Sequencing used blood. The chain's CDR3 is CSAILDGPDTQYF. The CDR3 coding sequence is TGCAGTGCCATTCTAGACGGCCCAGATACGCAGTATTTT.